This T cell receptor (beta chain) was captured by sequencing in a study of monozygotic twins with inflammatory bowel disease. CDR1 is SGHKS and CDR2 is YYEKEE in the germline V gene (reference sequence). The CDR3 totals 12 residues. A total RNA quantity of approximately 3,700 ng went into each TCR library. During cDNA synthesis, UMIs that each contained a 6-nucleotide sample barcode were added by means of template switching. Researchers put TCRalpha and TCRbeta cDNA through two nested PCRs lasting approximately 16 and 9 cycles. TCRdb re-called the 5' RACE reads and gives one entry per CDR3 protein, without DNA. The sample data list around 400,000 distinct CDR3 sequences.

This TCR was recovered from a human donor with ulcerative colitis or Crohn's disease, or a healthy co-twin of an affected twin (not recorded which). Sample: blood. The chain uses TRBV5-5 and TRBJ1-6. CDR3 loop: CASIPVDSPLHF. Full variable domain (outside the CDR3, taken from reference TRBV5-5 and TRBJ1-6): DAGVTQSPTHLIKTRGQQVTLRCSPISGHKSVSWYQQVLGQGPQFIFQYYEKEERGRGNFPDRFSARQFPNYSSELNVNALLLGDSALYLCASIPVDSPLHFGNGTRLTVT.